Listed below are T cell receptor beta chains from one sample, sequenced in a study of T cell clones after liver transplantation. The protocol was immunoSEQ multiplex PCR, while the TCRdb copy is restricted to in-frame clones and leaves out a portion. Of around 78,000 clones listed, 83% are singletons. The sequences come from CD4+ T cells from blood, collected at the 22-month timepoint. These receptors all come from a human patient who received a liver transplant. Some T cells may be graft donor cells. CDR3s include the opening cysteine and the closing phenylalanine or tryptophan. The D gene is left open where the match is weak. The size entry is marked missing in some rows and otherwise reads once, few, many or a size class.

clone size	J gene	V gene	D gene	CDR3 protein	CDR3 DNA
NA	TRBJ1-2	TRBV5-1	NA	CASSDTRGYTF	TGCGCCAGCAGCGACACGAGGGGCTACACCTTC
NA	TRBJ1-5	TRBV7-2	NA	CASSWGLQNQPQHF	TGTGCCAGCAGCTGGGGACTCCAGAATCAGCCCCAGCATTTT
NA	TRBJ1-3	TRBV5-1	NA	CASSLSGEGNTIYF	TGCGCCAGCAGCTTGTCAGGGGAAGGAAACACCATATATTTT
NA	TRBJ2-5	TRBV30	NA	CAWSLYQETQYF	TGTGCCTGGTCGCTGTACCAAGAGACCCAGTACTTC
NA	TRBJ2-7	TRBV4-1	NA	CASSLGSEGKQYF	TGCGCCAGCAGCCTCGGGAGCGAGGGTAAGCAGTACTTC
NA	TRBJ1-2	TRBV7-2	NA	CASSLRVGAGTQSNYGYTF	TGTGCCAGCAGCTTAAGGGTTGGGGCAGGGACTCAATCTAACTATGGCTACACCTTC
NA	TRBJ2-2	TRBV7-3	TRBD1	CASSRSHRDRAGELFF	TGTGCCAGCAGCCGCTCCCACCGGGACAGGGCCGGGGAGCTGTTTTTT
NA	TRBJ2-5	TRBV28	NA	CASSLPGGGTQYF	TGTGCCAGCAGTTTACCGGGGGGCGGGACCCAGTACTTC
NA	TRBJ2-7	TRBV14	NA	CASSPRGQTYEQYF	TGTGCCAGCAGCCCCCGGGGCCAGACCTACGAGCAGTACTTC
NA	TRBJ1-2	TRBV5-4	NA	CASSLDREANYGYTF	TGTGCCAGCAGCTTGGACAGGGAAGCTAACTATGGCTACACCTTC
NA	TRBJ2-1	TRBV7-3	NA	CASSSGGAPGQFF	TGTGCCAGCAGCTCCGGAGGGGCGCCCGGGCAGTTCTTC
few	TRBJ2-7	TRBV7-2	TRBD2	CASSPQTSQPYEQYF	TGTGCCAGCAGCCCTCAGACTAGCCAACCCTACGAGCAGTACTTC
NA	TRBJ1-1	TRBV19	NA	CASSKGTGSTEAFF	TGTGCCAGTAGTAAGGGTACAGGGAGCACTGAAGCTTTCTTT
NA	TRBJ2-3	TRBV7-9	TRBD1	CASSLEGAGADTQYF	TGTGCCAGCAGCTTAGAGGGGGCTGGGGCAGATACGCAGTATTTT
NA	TRBJ2-3	TRBV7-9	TRBD2	CASSFSGRTDTQYF	TGTGCCAGCAGCTTTAGCGGGAGGACAGATACGCAGTATTTT
NA	TRBJ2-2	TRBV28	NA	CASGGLPKSNTGELFF	TGTGCCAGCGGCGGACTACCTAAATCGAACACCGGGGAGCTGTTTTTT
NA	TRBJ2-2	TRBV29-1	TRBD2	CSVNPSGGNTGELFF	TGCAGCGTTAACCCTAGCGGGGGGAACACCGGGGAGCTGTTTTTT
NA	TRBJ2-3	TRBV7-2	TRBD1	CASSLSGTGVIDTQYF	TGTGCCAGCAGCTTAAGTGGGACAGGGGTGATAGATACGCAGTATTTT
NA	TRBJ1-2	TRBV6-1	NA	CASSEWADYGYTF	TGTGCCAGCAGTGAATGGGCAGACTATGGCTACACCTTC
NA	TRBJ2-2	TRBV18	NA	CASSDTNTGELFF	TGTGCCAGCTCGGACACGAACACCGGGGAGCTGTTTTTT
NA	TRBJ2-7	TRBV6-1	NA	CASSEALLRSSYEQYF	TGTGCCAGCAGTGAAGCGCTGCTCCGAAGCTCCTACGAGCAGTACTTC
NA	TRBJ2-3	TRBV7-8	NA	CASSKVDTQYF	TGTGCCAGCAGCAAGGTAGATACGCAGTATTTT
NA	TRBJ2-1	TRBV4-3	TRBD1	CASSHGRGQSNEQFF	TGCGCCAGCAGCCACGGAAGGGGGCAAAGTAATGAGCAGTTCTTC
NA	TRBJ2-2	TRBV27	TRBD2	CAARGVNTGELFF	TGTGCCGCCCGGGGGGTTAACACCGGGGAGCTGTTTTTT
NA	TRBJ1-2	TRBV4-3	NA	CASSQEGYGYTF	TGCGCCAGCAGCCAAGAGGGCTATGGCTACACCTTC